Reported below is one T cell receptor (beta chain). This record comes from a study of blood T cell repertoires in COVID-19. On the study more broadly: PBMCs, B-cell-depleted T cells, or T cells were the source of the cDNA or gDNA that made up the material.

Methods used by the authors: Amplification of reference gene primers provided the estimated nucleated cell counts. The method was immunoSEQ multiplex PCR; TCRdb's version includes in-frame clones alone and lacks a portion of them. The D gene and trimming were derived from the DNA, and the V and J assignments and clone size from that table. The sample holds around 58,000 clones; roughly 90% are singletons and the top ten take 13%. Germline V gene lookup returns CDR1 SGHVS and CDR2 FQNEAQ. Trimming stripped 7 bases from V and 5 bases from J, with 14 bases between. This CDR3 is 13 amino acids long. This TCR was recovered from a man between 60 and 75 years old with active COVID-19. The specimen was peripheral blood. The chain employs TRBV7-8 and TRBJ1-2; no definite D call. The DNA for the CDR3 is TGTGCCAGCACCAGGAGGGCGGGGTATGGCTACACCTTC. This codes for CASTRRAGYGYTF.